The 31 T cell receptor beta chains below all came from one sample that was sequenced in a study of CD8 T cells in Susac syndrome. Roughly 0.45 to 1 ug RNA was reverse transcribed with random hexamers. TCRdb used MiXCR to reprocess the immunoSEQ multiplex PCR reads, holding one entry per CDR3 protein. The repertoire holds about 200,000 distinct CDR3 sequences, with 92% as singletons. Sequenced: CD8+ T cells from PBMCs. These receptors came from a human donor with multiple sclerosis.

This clonotype has a handful of counts. The CDR3, as DNA: TGTGCCAGCAGCTCGCTCACCGGGGAGCTGTTTTTT. Encoded protein: CASSSLTGELFF. The chain links TRBV7-9 to TRBJ2-2; D is undetermined. Deletions cut 4 bases from V and 4 bases from J, with 4 bases between. The CDR3 runs to 12 residues. CDR1 SEHNR and CDR2 FQNEAQ come from the germline V gene (reference sequence).

The table lists this clonotype with a few counts. This chain connects TRBV24-1 to TRBJ1-5; 8 bases line up with TRBD1. This CDR3 has 14 amino acids. Germline V gene data show CDR1 as KGHDR and CDR2 as SFDVKD. J gave up 1 base and V 9 bases, and 4 bases lay outside the gene matches. CDR3 loop: CATQGAWSNQPQHF. CDR3 DNA sequence: TGTGCCACCCAGGGGGCGTGGAGCAATCAGCCCCAGCATTTT.

The chain's CDR3 is CASSDTSGNAYGYTF. The CDR3 DNA sequence: TGTGCCAGCAGTGATACCTCCGGGAATGCCTATGGCTACACCTTC. V and J are TRBV25-1 and TRBJ1-2; D is ambiguous. Trimming took off 3 bases at V and 4 bases at J, with 15 bases between the two ends. Germline V CDR1 and CDR2: MGHDK, SYGVNS. The CDR3 has 15 amino acids.

The count of this clonotype is one. This chain joins TRBV13 and TRBJ2-3; 9 bases match TRBD1. The CDR3 runs to 16 residues. V shed 5 bases, J shed 5 bases, and the junction held 11 bases outside the gene matches. CDR1 is PRHDT, CDR2 FYEKMQ, per germline (reference sequence). The CDR3 DNA reads as TGTGCCAGCAGCCCGCCCCGGGACAGGGTGAGAGATACGCAGTATTTT. Translation gives CASSPPRDRVRDTQYF. The full variable domain, its missing parts supplied by reference TRBV13 and TRBJ2-3, is AAGVIQSPRHLIKEKRETATLKCYPIPRHDTVYWYQQGPGQDPQFLISFYEKMQSDKGSIPDRFSAQQFSDYHSELNMSSLELGDSALYFCASSPPRDRVRDTQYFGPGTRLTVL.

The rearrangement joins TRBV27 to TRBJ2-1; D not resolved. The V gene's germline CDR1 is MNHEY and CDR2 SMNVEV (reference sequence). Trimming removed 3 bases from V and 5 bases from J, with 8 bases in between. There are 13 residues in the CDR3. CDR3 DNA: TGTGCCAGCAGTTTTGAGAGTAACAATGAGCAGTTCTTC. It specifies CASSFESNNEQFF.

On this clonotype itself: No DNA is shown, since the ends of the CDR3 on it are uncertain; the CDR3 is the one TCRdb lists. The rearrangement joins TRBV5-1 to TRBJ2-7; the table's D call, TRBD2, was not checked against the DNA. From germline, CDR1 is SGHRS and CDR2 YFSETQ. The CDR3 is 15 amino acids in total, end residues counted. CDR3 residues: CASSFGLGALYERYF.

In its sample, this clonotype was seen once. The rearrangement joins TRBV7-3 to TRBJ2-7, with TRBD2 matching over 11 bases. Germline V gene sequence: CDR1 SGHTA, CDR2 FQGTGA. The CDR3 consists of 15 residues. The J segment lost 5 bases and the V segment lost 5 bases, leaving 8 bases of the junction unmatched. CDR3 sequence: CASSPIAGGLHEQYF. The CDR3 DNA is TGTGCCAGCAGCCCCATAGCGGGAGGGCTACACGAGCAGTACTTC.

The CDR3 loop reads CASSLGRSGATQYF. The CDR3, as DNA: TGTGCCAGCAGCCTGGGTCGGAGCGGGGCTACGCAGTATTTT. J is TRBJ2-3 and V is TRBV9; the match to TRBD2 covers 7 bases. After removal of 4 bases from V and 8 bases from J, the junction contained 10 bases not matched to a gene. The CDR3 is made up of 14 amino acids. In germline, CDR1 is SGDLS, CDR2 YYNGEE.

This chain connects TRBV6-6 to TRBJ1-1; no definite D call. The germline V gene has CDR1 MNHNY and CDR2 SVGAGI (reference sequence). The CDR3 contains 14 residues. V dropped 0 bases and J dropped 6 bases, with 11 bases sitting between them. The CDR3 nucleotides are TGTGCCAGCAGTTACTCCGCGGGCGTTCCTGAAGCTTTCTTT. Protein product: CASSYSAGVPEAFF.

This rearrangement joins TRBV5-8 to TRBJ1-6; 7 bases fit TRBD1. The CDR3 is 14 residues long. The J segment lost 8 bases and the V segment lost 2 bases, leaving 4 bases of the junction unmatched. Germline V gene sequence: CDR1 SGHTS, CDR2 YDEGEE. CDR3 coding DNA: TGTGCCAGCAGCTTTGGGACAGCTTATTCACCCCTCCACTTT. It encodes CASSFGTAYSPLHF.

The V call is TRBV19, the J call TRBJ2-1; TRBD2 aligns across 8 bases. The V gene end was trimmed by 5 bases and the J gene end by 6 bases; junction bases not matched to a gene: 6. Germline V CDR1 and CDR2: LNHDA, SQIVND (reference sequence). The CDR3 is 14 residues long. The CDR3 DNA reads as TGTGCCAGTAGTGAAAGCGGGAGTCTCAATGAGCAGTTCTTC. This sequence encodes CASSESGSLNEQFF.

The V and J genes are TRBV3-1 and TRBJ2-5; 8 bases fit TRBD2. Germline V gene lookup returns CDR1 LGHDT and CDR2 YNNKEL (reference sequence). The V segment lost 0 bases and the J segment 5 bases; nucleotides outside the gene matches: 5. This CDR3 contains 15 residues. The chain's CDR3 is CASSQDRGGPETQYF. DNA of the CDR3: TGTGCCAGCAGCCAAGATCGCGGGGGGCCGGAGACCCAGTACTTC.

This sequence joins TRBV11-2 and TRBJ2-7, with 7 nucleotides matching TRBD1. V was pared by 6 bases and J by 5 bases, with 4 bases of the junction left unmatched. CDR3 size: 12 residues. The germline V gene encodes CDR1 SGHAT and CDR2 FQNNGV. The CDR3 coding sequence is TGTGCCAGCAGTAAAACAGGGGACGAGCAGTACTTC. Its protein is CASSKTGDEQYF.

V gene TRBV9 combines with J gene TRBJ2-3; the D gene could be TRBD1 or TRBD2 (6 bases each). Trimming took 3 bases from V and 5 from J, leaving 13 bases between them. The CDR3 length is 14 residues. Germline CDR1 is SGDLS and CDR2 is YYNGEE. CDR3 loop: CASSEGGNIDTQYF. The CDR3 DNA is TGTGCCAGCAGCGAAGGGGGGAATATAGATACGCAGTATTTT.

The chain combines TRBV6-6 with TRBJ2-1; D is uncertain. The ends were cut back, 0 bases at V and 8 bases at J, with 17 bases in the middle. The CDR3 is 16 amino acids. Germline loops: CDR1 MNHNY, CDR2 SVGAGI (reference sequence). CDR3 bases: TGTGCCAGCAGTTACTCGTTACAGAAGTACAATGATGAGCAGTTCTTC. Amino acid sequence: CASSYSLQKYNDEQFF.

The chain links TRBV15 to TRBJ1-1; D possibly corresponds to TRBD1 (6 bases). Germline CDR1 and CDR2: LNHNV and YYDKDF (reference sequence). V lost 3 bases to trimming and J lost 10 bases, with 21 bases between them. This CDR3 comprises 15 residues. CDR3 amino acids: CATSSRGSGATGAFF. Here the CDR3 DNA reads TGTGCCACCAGCAGCCGGGGATCGGGAGCGACAGGAGCTTTCTTT.

The gene calls are TRBV24-1 and TRBJ1-5, with TRBD1 identical over 7 bases. This CDR3 has 17 amino acids. CDR1 is KGHDR, CDR2 SFDVKD, per germline. The V and J ends lost 5 bases and 1 base, in that order; junction bases with no gene match: 10. The CDR3: CATSVRPGGLSNQPQHF. The CDR3 nucleotides read TGTGCCACCAGTGTTAGGCCAGGGGGATTGAGCAATCAGCCCCAGCATTTT.

V usage is TRBV12-3 or TRBV12-4 and J usage is TRBJ1-5; possibly TRBD1 for D (5 bases). The V end lost 4 bases, the J end lost 7 bases, and 14 bases lay between the germline ends. The CDR3 contains 14 residues. CDR3: CASSYQGARQPQHF. CDR3 DNA sequence: TGTGCCAGCAGTTATCAAGGGGCCCGGCAGCCCCAGCATTTT.

This chain joins TRBV7-3 and TRBJ1-2; D gene unclear. The germline V and J ends were trimmed by 5 bases and 4 bases, with 23 bases remaining between them. The CDR3 sequence is 17 residues long. In germline, CDR1 is SGHTA, CDR2 FQGTGA. Here the CDR3 reads CASSPGDQSPGGYGYTF. The CDR3 region has the DNA TGTGCCAGCAGCCCTGGTGACCAGAGTCCTGGTGGCTATGGCTACACCTTC.

J is TRBJ1-1 and V is TRBV10-2; no clear D gene. The germline V and J ends were trimmed by 8 bases and 1 base, with 8 bases remaining between them. Germline V CDR1 and CDR2: WSHSY, SAAADI. The CDR3 is 12 amino acids. As DNA, the CDR3 is TGCGCCAGCGTCGAGGGGAACACTGAAGCTTTCTTT. This encodes CASVEGNTEAFF.

The rearrangement uses TRBV20-1 and TRBJ2-1; 9 nucleotides align to TRBD2. Germline V gene data show CDR1 as DFQATT and CDR2 as SNEGSKA (reference sequence). CDR3 length: 16 residues. V was clipped by 5 bases and J by 6 bases; unmatched bases: 14. The CDR3 nucleotides read TGCAGTGCTCGCAATTTCGCGGGAGGGCCGGTCAATGAGCAGTTCTTC. Translation: CSARNFAGGPVNEQFF.

The chain carries TRBV4-1 and TRBJ1-1; D is unclear. This CDR3 spans 15 amino acids. Germline-derived CDR1 and CDR2 are MGHRA and YSYEKL. The ends were cut back, 0 bases at V and 3 bases at J, with 11 bases in the middle. The DNA for the CDR3 is TGCGCCAGCAGCCAAGATAATAGGGCGGACACTGAAGCTTTCTTT. Translating gives CASSQDNRADTEAFF.

The rearrangement joins TRBV30 to TRBJ1-3, with TRBD1 as a possible D gene (6 bases). CDR1 GTSNPN and CDR2 SVGIG come from the germline V gene (reference sequence). Deletions cut 8 bases from V and 4 bases from J, with 9 bases between. The CDR3 sequence is 11 residues long. CDR3: CAMDRGNTIYF. CDR3 DNA sequence: TGTGCCATGGACAGAGGAAACACCATATATTTT.

A single count supports this clonotype. The V and J genes are TRBV19 and TRBJ2-5, with D possibly matching TRBD2 (6 bases). V lost 5 bases and J lost 5, with 18 bases in between. The germline V gene encodes CDR1 LNHDA and CDR2 SQIVND (reference sequence). CDR3 length equals 15 residues. The chain's CDR3 is CASSGFLAIGETQYF. The CDR3 nucleotides read TGTGCCAGTAGTGGATTCCTAGCGATCGGGGAGACCCAGTACTTC.

The rearrangement joins TRBV13 to TRBJ2-7; a weak D match, TRBD1 (6 bases). Germline-derived CDR1 and CDR2 are PRHDT and FYEKMQ (reference sequence). The CDR3 totals 13 residues. V was pared by 5 bases and J by 2 bases, with 10 bases between. The CDR3: CASSIRGPYEQYF. The CDR3, as DNA: TGTGCCAGCAGCATCAGGGGACCCTACGAGCAGTACTTC.

This rearrangement joins TRBV19 to TRBJ1-5; D remains unclear. The CDR3 has 19 residues. V gave up 3 bases and J gave up 0 bases, with 21 bases separating them. Germline assignment: CDR1 LNHDA and CDR2 SQIVND (reference sequence). CDR3 bases: TGTGCCAGTAGTATTGCGCCGGGCTACACCGATTATAGCAATCAGCCCCAGCATTTT. Protein: CASSIAPGYTDYSNQPQHF.

The CDR3 sequence: CASSEGRSVYEQYF. CDR3 bases: TGTGCCAGCAGCGAGGGACGGTCAGTCTACGAGCAGTACTTC. The chain uses TRBV5-6 and TRBJ2-7; D may be TRBD1 or TRBD2 (5 bases each). The germline V and J ends were trimmed by 4 bases and 3 bases, with 14 bases remaining between them. This CDR3 is built from 14 residues. The germline V gene encodes CDR1 SGHDT and CDR2 YYEEEE.

The chain joins TRBV3-1 to TRBJ2-1; D may be TRBD2 (5 bases). V lost 4 bases and J 10 bases, leaving 20 bases between the germline ends. The CDR3 is 15 amino acids. Per germline, CDR1 LGHDT and CDR2 YNNKEL (reference sequence). CDR3 protein: CASSPSGLGRAEQFF. In nucleotides, the CDR3 is TGTGCCAGCAGCCCGTCGGGGTTAGGCCGCGCAGAGCAGTTCTTC.

The chain has TRBV29-1 and TRBJ2-3, with D uncertain. The V end was cut by 1 base, the J end by 3 bases, with 5 bases between. CDR1 is SQVTM and CDR2 is ANQGSEA in the germline V gene. The CDR3 extends over 12 amino acids. Here the CDR3 DNA reads TGCAGCGTTGAAGGCTTAACAGATACGCAGTATTTT. Translated, it gives CSVEGLTDTQYF.

The gene calls are TRBV29-1 and TRBJ2-5; D gene unclear. Looked up from germline, CDR1 is SQVTM and CDR2 is ANQGSEA. Trimming removed 7 bases at V and 1 base at J, with 13 bases between. This CDR3 has 13 residues. The CDR3 here is CSAEEGFQETQYF. CDR3 DNA sequence: TGCAGCGCCGAGGAAGGATTCCAAGAGACCCAGTACTTC.

The chain joins TRBV18 to TRBJ1-5; 7 nucleotides line up with TRBD1. The length of the CDR3 is 15 residues. CDR1 and CDR2 from the germline V gene are KGHSH and LQKENI. With V trimmed by 3 bases and J by 8 bases, 10 bases remained unmatched. DNA of the CDR3: TGTGCCAGCTCACCGGAGACAGGGACAACGGAGCCCCAGCATTTT. This sequence encodes CASSPETGTTEPQHF.